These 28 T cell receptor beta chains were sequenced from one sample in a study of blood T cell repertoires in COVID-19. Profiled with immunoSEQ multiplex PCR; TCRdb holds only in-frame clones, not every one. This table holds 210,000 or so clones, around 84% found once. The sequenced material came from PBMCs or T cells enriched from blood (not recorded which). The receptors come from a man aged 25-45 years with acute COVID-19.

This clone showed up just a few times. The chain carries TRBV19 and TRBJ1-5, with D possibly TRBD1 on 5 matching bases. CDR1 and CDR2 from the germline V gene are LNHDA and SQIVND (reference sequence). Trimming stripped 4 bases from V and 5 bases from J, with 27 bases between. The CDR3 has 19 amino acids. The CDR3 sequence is CASSTQILTVGGRHQPQHF. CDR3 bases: TGTGCCAGTAGTACCCAGATCTTGACAGTCGGCGGGAGGCATCAGCCCCAGCATTTT.

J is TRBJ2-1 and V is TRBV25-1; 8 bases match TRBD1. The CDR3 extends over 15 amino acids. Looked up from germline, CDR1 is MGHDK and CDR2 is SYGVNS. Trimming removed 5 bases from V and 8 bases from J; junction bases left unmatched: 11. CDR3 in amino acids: CASSLPRGTGHEQFF. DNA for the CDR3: TGTGCCAGCAGTCTCCCAAGAGGGACAGGCCATGAGCAGTTCTTC.

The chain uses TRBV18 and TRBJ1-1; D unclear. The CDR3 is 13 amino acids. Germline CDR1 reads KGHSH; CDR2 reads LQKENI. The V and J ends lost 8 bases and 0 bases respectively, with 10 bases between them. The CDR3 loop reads CASAGLMNTEAFF. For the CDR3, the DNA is TGTGCCAGCGCCGGACTGATGAACACTGAAGCTTTCTTT.

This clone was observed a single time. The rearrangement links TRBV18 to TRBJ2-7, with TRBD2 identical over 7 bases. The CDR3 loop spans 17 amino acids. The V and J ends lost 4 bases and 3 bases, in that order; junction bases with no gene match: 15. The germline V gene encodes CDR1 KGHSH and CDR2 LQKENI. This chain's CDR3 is CASSLTYKTSVSYEQYF. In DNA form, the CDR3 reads TGTGCCAGCTCACTCACTTATAAAACTAGCGTCAGCTACGAGCAGTACTTC. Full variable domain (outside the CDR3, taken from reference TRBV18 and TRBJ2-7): NAGVMQNPRHLVRRRGQEARLRCSPMKGHSHVYWYRQLPEEGLKFMVYLQKENIIDESGMPKERFSAEFPKEGPSILRIQQVVRGDSAAYFCASSLTYKTSVSYEQYFGPGTRLTVT.

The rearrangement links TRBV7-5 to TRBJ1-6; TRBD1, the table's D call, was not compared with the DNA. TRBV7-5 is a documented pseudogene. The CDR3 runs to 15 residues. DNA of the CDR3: TGTGTCAGAAGCCCCCGGGACAGTGATAATTCACCCCTCCACTTT. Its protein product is CVRSPRDSDNSPLHF.

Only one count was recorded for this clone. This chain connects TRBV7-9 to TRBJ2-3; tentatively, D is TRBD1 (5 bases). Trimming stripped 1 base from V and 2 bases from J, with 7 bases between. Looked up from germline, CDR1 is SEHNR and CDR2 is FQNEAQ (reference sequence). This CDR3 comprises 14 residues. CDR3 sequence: CASSLDRYTDTQYF. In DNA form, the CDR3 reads TGTGCCAGCAGCTTAGACAGGTACACAGATACGCAGTATTTT.

CDR3 amino acids: CASSKKGRGFQDTGELFF. As DNA, the CDR3 is TGTGCCAGTAGTAAAAAGGGCCGGGGGTTCCAGGACACCGGGGAGCTGTTTTTT. The genes are TRBV19 and TRBJ2-2; tentatively, D is TRBD2 (6 bases). V lost 4 bases and J lost 3, with 21 bases in between. Germline assignment: CDR1 LNHDA and CDR2 SQIVND (reference sequence). The CDR3 runs 18 residues. Drawing the rest from reference TRBV19 and TRBJ2-2, the complete variable domain is DGGITQSPKYLFRKEGQNVTLSCEQNLNHDAMYWYRQDPGQGLRLIYYSQIVNDFQKGDIAEGYSVSREKKESFPLTVTSAQKNPTAFYLCASSKKGRGFQDTGELFFGEGSRLTVL.

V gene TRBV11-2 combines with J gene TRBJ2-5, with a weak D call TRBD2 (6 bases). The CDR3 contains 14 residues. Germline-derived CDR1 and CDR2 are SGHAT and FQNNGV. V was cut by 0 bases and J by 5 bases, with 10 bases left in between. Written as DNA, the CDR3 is TGTGCCAGCAGCTTAGATCGGGGGAGGGAGACCCAGTACTTC. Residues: CASSLDRGRETQYF.

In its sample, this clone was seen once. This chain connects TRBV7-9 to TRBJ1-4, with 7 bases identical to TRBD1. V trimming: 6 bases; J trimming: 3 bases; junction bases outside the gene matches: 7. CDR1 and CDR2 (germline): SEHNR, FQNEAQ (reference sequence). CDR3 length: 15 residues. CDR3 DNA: TGTGCCAGCAGTTCTGCCGGGACAGCTAATGAAAAACTGTTTTTT. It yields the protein CASSSAGTANEKLFF.

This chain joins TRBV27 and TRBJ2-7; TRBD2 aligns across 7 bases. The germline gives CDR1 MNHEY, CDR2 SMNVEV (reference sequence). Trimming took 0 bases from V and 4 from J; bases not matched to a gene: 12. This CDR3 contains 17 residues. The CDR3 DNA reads TGTGCCAGCAGTTTATCCCCAGCGGGACGGGGAGGATACGAGCAGTACTTC. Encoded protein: CASSLSPAGRGGYEQYF.

CDR3 amino acids: CASSLNQGWDTGELFF. The CDR3 nucleotides read TGTGCCAGCAGCTTGAATCAGGGATGGGACACCGGGGAGCTGTTTTTT. The genes are TRBV5-6 and TRBJ2-2, with a tentative D call TRBD1 (5 bases). Trimming took off 1 base at V and 3 bases at J, with 13 bases between the two ends. CDR1 and CDR2 (germline): SGHDT, YYEEEE. The CDR3 contains 16 residues.

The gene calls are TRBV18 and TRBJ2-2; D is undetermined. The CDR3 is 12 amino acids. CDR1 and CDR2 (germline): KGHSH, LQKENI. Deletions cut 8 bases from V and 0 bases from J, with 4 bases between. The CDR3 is CASGPNTGELFF. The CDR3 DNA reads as TGTGCCAGCGGGCCGAACACCGGGGAGCTGTTTTTT.

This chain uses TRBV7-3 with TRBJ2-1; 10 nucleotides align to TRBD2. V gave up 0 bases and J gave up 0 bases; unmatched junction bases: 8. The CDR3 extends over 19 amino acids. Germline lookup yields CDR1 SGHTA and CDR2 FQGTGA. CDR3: CASSLTSGGPLDSYNEQFF. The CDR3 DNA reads TGTGCCAGCAGCTTAACTAGCGGGGGGCCCCTAGACTCCTACAATGAGCAGTTCTTC.

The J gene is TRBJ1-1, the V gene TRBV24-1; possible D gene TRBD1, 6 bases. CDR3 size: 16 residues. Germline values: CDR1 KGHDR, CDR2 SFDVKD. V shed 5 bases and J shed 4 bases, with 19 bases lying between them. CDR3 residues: CATSVGTHQGSTEAFF. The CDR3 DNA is TGTGCCACCAGTGTTGGGACACACCAGGGGTCCACTGAAGCTTTCTTT.

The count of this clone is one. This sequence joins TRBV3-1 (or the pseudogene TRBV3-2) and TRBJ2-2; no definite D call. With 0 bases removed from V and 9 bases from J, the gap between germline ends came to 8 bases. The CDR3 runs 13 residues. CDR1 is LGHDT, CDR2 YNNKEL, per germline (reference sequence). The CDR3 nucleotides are TGTGCCAGCAGCCAAGAAAGGAGTAGGGAGCTGTTTTTT. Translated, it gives CASSQERSRELFF.

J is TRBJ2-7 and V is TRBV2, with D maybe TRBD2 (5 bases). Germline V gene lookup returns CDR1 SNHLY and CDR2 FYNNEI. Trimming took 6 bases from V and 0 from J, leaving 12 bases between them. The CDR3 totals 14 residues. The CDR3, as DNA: TGTGCCAGCAGCCCCACTAGAAGCTCCTACGAGCAGTACTTC. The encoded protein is CASSPTRSSYEQYF.

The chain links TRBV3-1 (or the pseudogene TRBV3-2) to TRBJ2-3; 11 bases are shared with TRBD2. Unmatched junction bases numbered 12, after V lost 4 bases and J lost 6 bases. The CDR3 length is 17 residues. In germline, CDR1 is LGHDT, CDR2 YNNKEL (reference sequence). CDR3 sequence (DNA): TGTGCCAGCAGCCCCGCTCCCGGGACTAGCGGCGGTGATACGCAGTATTTT. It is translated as CASSPAPGTSGGDTQYF.

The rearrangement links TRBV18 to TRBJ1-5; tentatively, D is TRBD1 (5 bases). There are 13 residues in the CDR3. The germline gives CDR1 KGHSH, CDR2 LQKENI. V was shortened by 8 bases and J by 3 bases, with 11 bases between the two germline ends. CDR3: CASTGHYNQPQHF. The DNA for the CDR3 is TGTGCCAGCACTGGACACTACAATCAGCCCCAGCATTTT.

The DNA for the CDR3 is TGTGCTAGTGCCCCAACTCGGAGGACTGAAGCTTTCTTT. It translates to CASAPTRRTEAFF. The chain joins TRBV12-5 to TRBJ1-1; D is unclear. The CDR3 is 13 residues long. V was clipped by 7 bases and J by 5 bases, with 14 bases between them. CDR1 and CDR2 from the germline V gene are LGHNT and FRNRAP. Full variable domain (rest looked up from reference TRBV12-5 and TRBJ1-1): DARVTQTPRHKVTEMGQEVTMRCQPILGHNTVFWYRQTMMQGLELLAYFRNRAPLDDSGMPKDRFSAEMPDATLATLKIQPSEPRDSAVYFCASAPTRRTEAFFGQGTRLTVV.

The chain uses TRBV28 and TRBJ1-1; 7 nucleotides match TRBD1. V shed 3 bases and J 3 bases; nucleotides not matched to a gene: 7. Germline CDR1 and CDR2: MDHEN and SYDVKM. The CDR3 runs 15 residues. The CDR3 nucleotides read TGTGCCAGCAGTTTCCCCCCAGGGGGGCACACTGAAGCTTTCTTT. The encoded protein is CASSFPPGGHTEAFF.

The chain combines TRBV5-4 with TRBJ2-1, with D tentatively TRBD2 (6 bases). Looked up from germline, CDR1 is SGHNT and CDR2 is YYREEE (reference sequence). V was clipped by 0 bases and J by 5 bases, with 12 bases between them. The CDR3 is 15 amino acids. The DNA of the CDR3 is TGTGCCAGCAGCTTGGAGGCTAGCGCCCACAATGAGCAGTTCTTC. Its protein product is CASSLEASAHNEQFF.

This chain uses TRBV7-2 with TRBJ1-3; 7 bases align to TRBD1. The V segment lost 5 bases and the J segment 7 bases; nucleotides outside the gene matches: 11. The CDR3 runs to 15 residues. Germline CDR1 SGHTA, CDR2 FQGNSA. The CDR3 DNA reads TGTGCCAGCAGCCCGGGACAGACCTCTCGGAACACCATATATTTT. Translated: CASSPGQTSRNTIYF.

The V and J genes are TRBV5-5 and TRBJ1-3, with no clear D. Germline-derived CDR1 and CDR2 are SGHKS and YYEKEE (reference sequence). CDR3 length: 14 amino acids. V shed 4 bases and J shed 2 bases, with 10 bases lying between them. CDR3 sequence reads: CASSLERAGNTIYF. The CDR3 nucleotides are TGTGCCAGCAGCCTGGAGCGGGCTGGAAACACCATATATTTT.

CDR3 sequence reads: CASSERGGPYNEQFF. In nucleotides, the CDR3 is TGTGCCAGCAGTGAGCGGGGGGGCCCGTACAATGAGCAGTTCTTC. The chain has TRBV2 and TRBJ2-1, with 9 positions matching TRBD2. Germline trimming cut 3 bases from V and 4 bases from J; bases unmatched to any gene: 4. Per germline, CDR1 SNHLY and CDR2 FYNNEI. The CDR3 totals 15 residues.

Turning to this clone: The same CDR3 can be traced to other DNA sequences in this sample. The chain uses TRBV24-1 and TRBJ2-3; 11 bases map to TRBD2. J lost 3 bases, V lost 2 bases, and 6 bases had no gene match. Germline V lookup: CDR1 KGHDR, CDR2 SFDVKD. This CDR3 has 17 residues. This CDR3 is CATSDSVLAGGTDTQYF. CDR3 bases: TGTGCCACCAGTGATTCCGTTTTAGCGGGGGGGACAGATACGCAGTATTTT.

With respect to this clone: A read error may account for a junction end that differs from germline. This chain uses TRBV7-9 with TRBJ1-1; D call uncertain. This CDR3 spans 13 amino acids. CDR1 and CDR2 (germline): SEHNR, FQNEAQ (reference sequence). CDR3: CASRRSVNAEAFF. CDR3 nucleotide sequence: TGTGCCAGCAGACGGAGCGTGAACGCTGAAGCTTTCTTT.

The CDR3 loop is CASSEAGGHNEQFF. As DNA, the CDR3 is TGTGCCAGCAGTGAAGCGGGGGGGCACAATGAGCAGTTCTTC. The chain joins TRBV6-4 to TRBJ2-1, with TRBD2 identical over 10 bases. J gave up 5 bases and V 3 bases, and 1 base lay outside the gene matches. Germline-derived CDR1 and CDR2 are MRHNA and SNTAGT. The CDR3 has 14 residues.

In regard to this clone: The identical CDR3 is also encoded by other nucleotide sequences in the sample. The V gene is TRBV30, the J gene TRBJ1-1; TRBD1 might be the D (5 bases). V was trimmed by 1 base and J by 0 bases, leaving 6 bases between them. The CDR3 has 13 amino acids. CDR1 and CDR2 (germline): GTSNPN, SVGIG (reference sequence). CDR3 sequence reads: CAWSGQMNTEAFF. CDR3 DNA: TGTGCCTGGAGTGGACAGATGAACACTGAAGCTTTCTTT.